The 28 T cell receptor beta chains reported below all come from one sample, sequenced in a study of blood T cell repertoires in COVID-19. Some clones are missing from TCRdb's copy, which holds only in-frame ones; the method was immunoSEQ multiplex PCR. Of nearly 350,000 clones listed, around 83% are singletons. The sequenced material came from peripheral blood. The receptors were gathered from a man aged 30 to 45 with active or convalescent COVID-19.

V is TRBV19 and J is TRBJ1-5; D might be TRBD1 (5 bases). The CDR3 runs 15 residues. Germline V gene sequence: CDR1 LNHDA, CDR2 SQIVND (reference sequence). V was pared by 3 bases and J by 6 bases, with 15 bases between. CDR3 in DNA: TGTGCCAGTAGTATGGCGCCGGGGGGGGGTCAGCCCCAGCATTTT. Protein sequence: CASSMAPGGGQPQHF.

J is TRBJ2-1 and V is TRBV4-3; 10 positions match TRBD1. CDR1 LGHNA and CDR2 YSLEER come from the germline V gene. V lost 1 base and J lost 7; bases outside the gene matches: 4. The CDR3 totals 15 residues. The CDR3 sequence: CASSQVAGQGNEQFF. The CDR3 region has the DNA TGCGCCAGCAGCCAAGTTGCGGGACAGGGGAATGAGCAGTTCTTC.

The chain combines TRBV3-1 (or the pseudogene TRBV3-2) with TRBJ2-5; perhaps TRBD2 as D (5 bases). Germline CDR1 LGHDT, CDR2 YNNKEL (reference sequence). This CDR3 comprises 15 residues. The germline V and J ends were trimmed by 0 bases and 5 bases, with 13 bases remaining between them. CDR3: CASSQEVASWETQYF. DNA for the CDR3: TGTGCCAGCAGCCAAGAAGTAGCGTCCTGGGAGACCCAGTACTTC.

The chain employs TRBV11-2 and TRBJ1-1; D gene uncertain. The CDR3 runs 15 residues. V lost 0 bases and J lost 0, with 8 bases in between. Germline V gene sequence: CDR1 SGHAT, CDR2 FQNNGV. The CDR3 spells CASSLDRAVNTEAFF. The CDR3, as DNA: TGTGCCAGCAGCTTAGATCGTGCAGTGAACACTGAAGCTTTCTTT.

The V and J genes are TRBV5-1 and TRBJ1-1; D remains unclear. V lost 6 bases and J lost 6, with 15 bases in between. The V gene's germline CDR1 is SGHRS and CDR2 YFSETQ. CDR3 length equals 13 residues. The CDR3 sequence: CASTSRGGAEAFF. As DNA, the CDR3 is TGCGCCAGCACCTCTCGGGGTGGCGCTGAAGCTTTCTTT.

The gene calls are TRBV5-8 and TRBJ2-3; 9 bases align to TRBD2. V shed 5 bases, J shed 4 bases, and the junction held 8 bases outside the gene matches. The CDR3 runs 15 residues. Germline V gene data show CDR1 as SGHTS and CDR2 as YDEGEE. The CDR3 reads CASSSLAGGPDTQYF. CDR3 coding DNA: TGTGCCAGCAGTTCTCTTGCGGGGGGGCCAGATACGCAGTATTTT. The full variable domain, in which reference TRBV5-8 and TRBJ2-3 provide the parts outside the CDR3, is EAGVTQSPTHLIKTRGQQATLRCSPISGHTSVYWYQQALGLGLQFLLWYDEGEERNRGNFPPRFSGRQFPNYSSELNVNALELEDSALYLCASSSLAGGPDTQYFGPGTRLTVL.

The chain recombines TRBV19 with TRBJ2-1, with D possibly matching TRBD2 (6 bases). Deletions cut 4 bases from V and 6 bases from J, with 13 bases between. The germline gives CDR1 LNHDA, CDR2 SQIVND (reference sequence). The CDR3 runs to 14 residues. The chain's CDR3 is CASSNRDFSNEQFF. CDR3 nucleotides: TGTGCCAGTAGTAACCGGGACTTCAGCAATGAGCAGTTCTTC.

The chain combines TRBV24-1 with TRBJ2-1; D may be TRBD2 (5 bases). V shed 5 bases and J shed 0 bases, with 16 bases lying between them. The germline gives CDR1 KGHDR, CDR2 SFDVKD. The CDR3 is 17 amino acids. The CDR3 DNA sequence: TGTGCCACCAGTGCTCCCGGCGGGTCGAGCTCCTACAATGAGCAGTTCTTC. Amino acid sequence: CATSAPGGSSSYNEQFF.

The chain combines TRBV24-1 with TRBJ2-1, with 11 bases identical to TRBD2. This CDR3 spans 16 amino acids. V was clipped by 4 bases and J by 5 bases; unmatched bases: 6. Per the germline V gene, CDR1 is KGHDR and CDR2 is SFDVKD. The CDR3 sequence is CATSEHGLAGDNEQFF. The CDR3 region has the DNA TGTGCCACCAGTGAACACGGACTAGCGGGCGACAATGAGCAGTTCTTC.

The rearrangement uses TRBV15 and TRBJ1-3; weak D call: TRBD1 (5 bases). Germline CDR1 is LNHNV and CDR2 is YYDKDF (reference sequence). V was clipped by 5 bases and J by 4 bases, with 21 bases between them. The CDR3 consists of 17 residues. CDR3 residues: CATSLTSGAAGGNTIYF. The DNA of the CDR3 is TGTGCCACCAGCTTGACGTCTGGGGCAGCCGGGGGAAACACCATATATTTT. Complete variable domain (other parts from reference TRBV15 and TRBJ1-3): DAMVIQNPRYQVTQFGKPVTLSCSQTLNHNVMYWYQQKSSQAPKLLFHYYDKDFNNEADTPDNFQSRRPNTSFCFLDIRSPGLGDTAMYLCATSLTSGAAGGNTIYFGEGSWLTVV.

The chain joins TRBV29-1 to TRBJ1-4, with D unclear. This CDR3 is 16 amino acids long. CDR1 is SQVTM, CDR2 ANQGSEA, per germline. Trimming removed 5 bases from V and 0 bases from J, with 16 bases in between. Written as DNA, the CDR3 is TGCAGCGTTTATCCGGCGGGGAGTGCAACTAATGAAAAACTGTTTTTT. It is translated as CSVYPAGSATNEKLFF.

This sequence joins TRBV11-2 and TRBJ1-2, with 7 positions matching TRBD1. This CDR3 spans 12 amino acids. After removal of 5 bases from V and 7 bases from J, the junction contained 4 bases not matched to a gene. The germline V gene encodes CDR1 SGHAT and CDR2 FQNNGV. The DNA for the CDR3 is TGTGCCAGCAGCCTGAACAGGGGTGGCTACACCTTC. This sequence encodes CASSLNRGGYTF.

The CDR3 nucleotides read TGCGCCAGCAGCCTTACCGGGTTGGGCGAGCAGTACTTC. Protein: CASSLTGLGEQYF. The V gene is TRBV4-1, the J gene TRBJ2-7; D gene ambiguous. The CDR3 extends over 13 amino acids. Germline V lookup: CDR1 MGHRA, CDR2 YSYEKL. V gave up 4 bases and J gave up 6 bases, with 13 bases separating them.

CDR3 in amino acids: CASSRLAHLEGYTF. DNA of the CDR3: TGTGCCAGCAGTCGCCTGGCGCACCTGGAGGGCTACACCTTC. The chain links TRBV27 to TRBJ1-2; no clear D. The length of the CDR3 is 14 residues. From germline, CDR1 is MNHEY and CDR2 SMNVEV (reference sequence). Trimming cost V 5 bases and J 8 bases, with 18 bases left between them.

The gene calls are TRBV23-1 and TRBJ1-5, with D perhaps TRBD1 (6 bases). Being an ORF, TRBV23-1 has a function that is uncertain. CDR3 length: 18 amino acids. Trimming took off 5 bases at V and 0 bases at J, with 20 bases between the two ends. DNA of the CDR3: TGCGCCAGCAGTGGGGTCCCGTACAGGGACGATAGCAATCAGCCCCAGCATTTT. Its protein is CASSGVPYRDDSNQPQHF.

CDR3 amino acids: CASSQAAYSYGYTF. CDR3 coding DNA: TGTGCCAGCAGCCAAGCAGCGTATAGCTATGGCTACACCTTC. The V gene is TRBV3-1 (or the pseudogene TRBV3-2), the J gene TRBJ1-2; D gene unclear. CDR3 length: 14 residues. Germline values: CDR1 LGHDT, CDR2 YNNKEL (reference sequence). V lost 1 base to trimming and J lost 4 bases, with 10 bases between them.

The V gene is TRBV2, the J gene TRBJ1-5, with 8 bases fitting TRBD1. Germline V gene lookup returns CDR1 SNHLY and CDR2 FYNNEI. This CDR3 spans 15 amino acids. With V trimmed by 4 bases and J by 5 bases, 7 bases remained unmatched. This CDR3 is CASSGDRGDDQPQHF. The CDR3 coding sequence is TGTGCCAGCAGTGGCGACAGGGGCGACGATCAGCCCCAGCATTTT.

This sequence joins TRBV7-9 and TRBJ2-2; D is unresolved. The germline V gene has CDR1 SEHNR and CDR2 FQNEAQ (reference sequence). CDR3 length: 13 residues. V shed 8 bases and J shed 0 bases, with 7 bases lying between them. The CDR3 region is CASPDSNTGELFF. CDR3 DNA sequence: TGTGCCAGCCCAGATTCGAACACCGGGGAGCTGTTTTTT.

This chain links TRBV11-3 with TRBJ2-5; perhaps TRBD2 as D (7 bases). Germline V CDR1 and CDR2: SGHNT, YENEEA. The CDR3 spans 14 residues. Trimming left V 5 bases short and J 4 bases short, with 14 bases between. The CDR3 DNA is TGTGCCAGCAGCCCTTTGGGGGGGCTAGAGACCCAGTACTTC. It specifies CASSPLGGLETQYF. Looking up the rest from reference TRBV11-3 and TRBJ2-5 gives the full variable domain: EAGVVQSPRYKIIEKKQPVAFWCNPISGHNTLYWYLQNLGQGPELLIRYENEEAVDDSQLPKDRFSAERLKGVDSTLKIQPAELGDSAVYLCASSPLGGLETQYFGPGTRLLVL.

This clone was observed a single time. The CDR3 spells CAWSQYRGNNSPLHF. The CDR3 nucleotides read TGTGCCTGGAGTCAGTATCGGGGGAATAATTCACCCCTCCACTTT. The chain recombines TRBV30 with TRBJ1-6; weak D call: TRBD1 (5 bases). The CDR3 is 15 amino acids. Germline loops: CDR1 GTSNPN, CDR2 SVGIG (reference sequence). V was trimmed by 2 bases and J by 5 bases, leaving 13 bases between them.

The CDR3 bases are TGTGCCAGCACCATGACAGGGGCAGGGGTCAAGACCCAGTACTTC. Its protein is CASTMTGAGVKTQYF. This chain joins TRBV6-5 and TRBJ2-5; 8 nucleotides agree with TRBD1. Unmatched junction bases numbered 13, after V lost 7 bases and J lost 6 bases. This CDR3 has 15 residues. The germline V gene has CDR1 MNHEY and CDR2 SVGAGI.

The V call is TRBV18, the J call TRBJ1-1; 8 bases fit TRBD1. CDR3 length equals 14 residues. V lost 4 bases and J lost 8; bases outside the gene matches: 9. Germline V CDR1 and CDR2: KGHSH, LQKENI. The CDR3 is CASSLGTGQKEAFF. CDR3 sequence (DNA): TGTGCCAGCTCACTAGGGACAGGACAGAAGGAAGCTTTCTTT.

The V gene is TRBV27, the J gene TRBJ2-1; 9 bases are a match to TRBD2. Germline CDR1 is MNHEY and CDR2 is SMNVEV (reference sequence). CDR3 length: 16 amino acids. J was trimmed by 0 bases and V by 5 bases; bases with no gene match: 5. The CDR3 is CASSLLAGSSYNEQFF. The CDR3 DNA follows: TGTGCCAGCAGTCTCCTAGCGGGGAGCTCCTACAATGAGCAGTTCTTC.

J is TRBJ2-4 and V is TRBV9; the D is unclear. Germline CDR1 reads SGDLS; CDR2 reads YYNGEE. The CDR3 length is 14 residues. V was shortened by 0 bases and J by 7 bases, with 11 bases between the two germline ends. CDR3: CASSVEEQWNIQYF. For the CDR3, the DNA is TGTGCCAGCAGCGTAGAGGAACAGTGGAACATTCAGTACTTC. The complete variable domain, with remaining parts taken from reference TRBV9 and TRBJ2-4, reads DSGVTQTPKHLITATGQRVTLRCSPRSGDLSVYWYQQSLDQGLQFLIQYYNGEERAKGNILERFSAQQFPDLHSELNLSSLELGDSALYFCASSVEEQWNIQYFGAGTRLSVL.

This rearrangement joins TRBV29-1 to TRBJ1-1; D is unclear. Trimming stripped 6 bases from V and 3 bases from J, with 8 bases between. The CDR3 covers 11 residues. Germline V gene data show CDR1 as SQVTM and CDR2 as ANQGSEA. The CDR3 is CSVCRDTEAFF. The DNA of the CDR3 is TGCAGCGTCTGCCGGGACACTGAAGCTTTCTTT.

The chain links TRBV7-9 to TRBJ2-1; D is perhaps TRBD2 (5 bases). Germline V gives CDR1 SEHNR, CDR2 FQNEAQ (reference sequence). Trimming cost V 4 bases and J 1 base, with 11 bases left between them. CDR3 length equals 15 residues. CDR3 sequence (DNA): TGTGCCAGCAGCTCCGACTACCCATCCTACAATGAGCAGTTCTTC. It is translated as CASSSDYPSYNEQFF. The whole variable domain, filled in from reference TRBV7-9 and TRBJ2-1, reads DTGVSQNPRHKITKRGQNVTFRCDPISEHNRLYWYRQTLGQGPEFLTYFQNEAQLEKSRLLSDRFSAERPKGSFSTLEIQRTEQGDSAMYLCASSSDYPSYNEQFFGPGTRLTVL.

The V call is TRBV27, the J call TRBJ1-1; no definite D call. The CDR3 totals 14 residues. CDR1 and CDR2 (germline): MNHEY, SMNVEV (reference sequence). V was cut by 6 bases and J by 1 base, with 12 bases left in between. The CDR3 loop is CASSPTFWNTEAFF. For the CDR3, the DNA is TGTGCCAGCAGCCCTACCTTTTGGAACACTGAAGCTTTCTTT.

This chain connects TRBV27 to TRBJ2-5, with a possible D match to TRBD2 (7 bases). The germline gives CDR1 MNHEY, CDR2 SMNVEV (reference sequence). V dropped 4 bases and J dropped 7 bases, with 19 bases sitting between them. The length of the CDR3 is 15 residues. In DNA form, the CDR3 reads TGTGCCAGCAGTTCCCCCTACGGGGGAGGGGGGACCCAGTACTTC. It yields the protein CASSSPYGGGGTQYF.